These 18 T cell receptor beta chains came from one sample sequenced in a study of monozygotic twins with inflammatory bowel disease. From its re-call of the 5' RACE reads, TCRdb lists each CDR3 protein once, without DNA. In total, the table holds about 160,000 distinct CDR3 sequences. The sequenced sample was blood. These receptors came from a human donor with ulcerative colitis or Crohn's disease, or a healthy co-twin of an affected twin (not recorded which).

The chain has TRBV5-1 and TRBJ2-1; the D gene TCRdb calls, TRBD2, cannot be checked with no DNA. This CDR3 has 18 residues. CDR1 is SGHRS and CDR2 is YFSETQ in the germline V gene. CDR3 sequence reads: CASSLEGLAGGRGNEQFF.

The chain recombines TRBV19 with TRBJ2-5; lacking DNA, the TRBD2 call made by TCRdb goes unchecked. The CDR3 loop spans 13 amino acids. CDR1 LNHDA and CDR2 SQIVND come from the germline V gene (reference sequence). The CDR3 sequence: CASSSGLQETQYF.

CDR3 protein: CSARDGGGRETQYF. This chain links TRBV20-1 with TRBJ2-5; the D call of TRBD1 rests on TCRdb alone, since no DNA is present to check it. The CDR3 spans 14 residues. Germline CDR1 and CDR2: DFQATT and SNEGSKA (reference sequence).

The V gene is TRBV20-1, the J gene TRBJ2-3; TCRdb's assignment of TRBD2 cannot be checked, as there is no DNA. The CDR3 is made up of 17 amino acids. CDR1 is DFQATT and CDR2 is SNEGSKA in the germline V gene (reference sequence). The CDR3 reads CSAATRAGAYPTDTQYF.

The chain recombines TRBV9 with TRBJ2-1. The V gene's germline CDR1 is SGDLS and CDR2 YYNGEE. There are 14 residues in the CDR3. The CDR3: CASSLAGMNNEQFF.

V gene TRBV28 combines with J gene TRBJ2-3; TCRdb gives TRBD2 as the D gene, but with no DNA this cannot be confirmed. CDR1 MDHEN and CDR2 SYDVKM come from the germline V gene. The CDR3 is 13 amino acids. CDR3 residues: CASSPSGLDTQYF.

The CDR3 region is CASSPPGGETQYF. This sequence joins TRBV27 and TRBJ2-5; TCRdb names TRBD1, which stays unverified in the absence of DNA. The CDR3 runs to 13 residues. Per germline, CDR1 MNHEY and CDR2 SMNVEV (reference sequence).

V usage is TRBV20-1 and J usage is TRBJ2-7; TCRdb returns TRBD1, unconfirmable since there is no DNA. The CDR3 is 13 residues long. CDR1 DFQATT and CDR2 SNEGSKA come from the germline V gene (reference sequence). CDR3 sequence reads: CSLRDRPSYEQYF.

The V call is TRBV10-3, the J call TRBJ2-7. The CDR3 runs to 15 residues. Germline loops: CDR1 ENHRY, CDR2 SYGVKD. The CDR3 protein is CAISDTTIFSYEQYF.

The chain links TRBV6-2 or TRBV6-3 to TRBJ2-1; TCRdb's assignment of TRBD2 cannot be checked, as there is no DNA. CDR3 length equals 16 residues. Germline V gene data show CDR1 as MNHEY and CDR2 as SVGEGT. CDR3 sequence reads: CASSSPLAGEFNEQFF.

This CDR3 reads CASSEWDRGFSPLHF. The V call is TRBV6-1, the J call TRBJ1-6; TCRdb selects TRBD1, and the lack of DNA leaves this call unchecked. Germline-derived CDR1 and CDR2 are MNHNS and SASEGT. The CDR3 extends over 15 amino acids.

The V call is TRBV5-4, the J call TRBJ2-5. Germline-derived CDR1 and CDR2 are SGHNT and YYREEE (reference sequence). CDR3 length: 13 residues. CDR3 protein: CASSLDRAGTQYF.

The rearrangement uses TRBV12-3 or TRBV12-4 and TRBJ1-4; with no DNA, the TCRdb D assignment of TRBD1 cannot be verified. This CDR3 region has 16 residues. The CDR3 here is CASSLDPGAPNEKLFF.

The chain joins TRBV6-1 to TRBJ2-1; checking the TCRdb D call of TRBD1 is not possible without DNA. The germline CDR1 and CDR2 sequences are MNHNS and SASEGT. The CDR3 is 16 residues long. The CDR3 sequence is CVSSQPGTVQRNEQFF.

This chain links TRBV7-3 with TRBJ2-1; TCRdb designates TRBD1, a call that cannot be tested without DNA. The CDR3 covers 14 residues. From germline, CDR1 is SGHTA and CDR2 FQGTGA. CDR3 sequence reads: CASSLLGGMNEQFF.

The chain employs TRBV5-5 and TRBJ2-1; checking the TCRdb D call of TRBD2 is not possible without DNA. Germline V gene sequence: CDR1 SGHKS, CDR2 YYEKEE (reference sequence). There are 15 residues in the CDR3. CDR3 sequence: CASSLESGIYNEQFF.

The V call is TRBV7-8, the J call TRBJ2-5; TCRdb's D call of TRBD1 is untestable without DNA. CDR1 and CDR2 from the germline V gene are SGHVS and FQNEAQ. CDR3 length: 14 amino acids. CDR3 amino acids: CASSPGTGEGAQYF. Complete variable domain (other parts from reference TRBV7-8 and TRBJ2-5): GAGVSQSPRYKVAKRGQDVALRCDPISGHVSLFWYQQALGQGPEFLTYFQNEAQLDKSGLPSDRFFAERPEGSVSTLKIQRTQQEDSAVYLCASSPGTGEGAQYFGPGTRLLVL.

The chain uses TRBV28 and TRBJ1-1; TCRdb gives TRBD1 as the D gene, but with no DNA this cannot be confirmed. CDR1 and CDR2 from the germline V gene are MDHEN and SYDVKM. This CDR3 is built from 12 residues. The CDR3 sequence: CATGQLNTEAFF. Full variable domain (outside the CDR3, taken from reference TRBV28 and TRBJ1-1): DVKVTQSSRYLVKRTGEKVFLECVQDMDHENMFWYRQDPGLGLRLIYFSYDVKMKEKGDIPEGYSVSREKKERFSLILESASTNQTSMYLCATGQLNTEAFFGQGTRLTVV.